Below are 21 T cell receptor beta chains sequenced from a single sample in a study of Ad26.COV2.S vaccination and SARS-CoV-2 variants. Treatment: roughly 19 received Ad26.COV2.S at low or high dose, single or two shots; roughly five received placebo; per-sample allocation not given. The samples were gathered on day 63 after the first injection of vaccine or placebo. TCRdb's copy holds only in-frame clones and misses some; the assay was immunoSEQ multiplex PCR. The sample records a few hundred thousand clones, around 86% being singletons. The sample was peripheral blood, taken in a trial of Ad26.COV2.S vaccine versus placebo. The receptors were sampled from a person between 18 and 60 years old who received the Ad26.COV2.S COVID-19 vaccine or a placebo.

V and J are TRBV29-1 and TRBJ2-3, with TRBD1 matching 11 bases. In germline, CDR1 is SQVTM, CDR2 ANQGSEA. Trimming at V came to 8 bases and at J to 2 bases, leaving 6 bases not matched to a gene. There are 14 residues in the CDR3. As DNA, the CDR3 is TGCAGCCTGGGGACAGGGGGATCCACAGATACGCAGTATTTT. It specifies CSLGTGGSTDTQYF.

The chain recombines TRBV5-6 with TRBJ1-1; the D gene is possibly TRBD1 (6 bases). CDR1 is SGHDT, CDR2 YYEEEE, per germline. The V gene lost 0 bases and the J gene lost 1 base, with 13 bases spanning the gap. There are 16 residues in the CDR3. The CDR3 DNA reads TGTGCCAGCAGCTTGGCGCCCGGCAGGGGGAACACTGAAGCTTTCTTT. Translating it yields CASSLAPGRGNTEAFF.

The chain carries TRBV24-1 and TRBJ2-3; D not resolved. Trimming took off 4 bases at V and 3 bases at J, with 13 bases between the two ends. This CDR3 is built from 15 residues. The germline CDR1 and CDR2 sequences are KGHDR and SFDVKD. The CDR3 reads CATSESGWGTDTQYF. In DNA, the CDR3 is TGTGCCACCAGTGAGTCGGGCTGGGGTACAGATACGCAGTATTTT.

The rearrangement joins TRBV19 to TRBJ1-5, with 7 bases matching TRBD1. From germline, CDR1 is LNHDA and CDR2 SQIVND (reference sequence). The ends lost 9 bases at V and 1 base at J; junction bases unmatched: 3. This CDR3 spans 13 amino acids. CDR3 in DNA: TGTGCCAGCCAGGGACAGAGCAATCAGCCCCAGCATTTT. This encodes CASQGQSNQPQHF.

The chain uses TRBV9 and TRBJ1-2, with D unresolved. The CDR3 consists of 14 residues. V lost 0 bases to trimming and J lost 7 bases, with 13 bases between them. Germline lookup yields CDR1 SGDLS and CDR2 YYNGEE. CDR3 in DNA: TGTGCCAGCAGCGTAGTAAGGCCATGGGGTGGCTACACCTTC. Its protein is CASSVVRPWGGYTF.

This sequence joins TRBV9 and TRBJ2-3; D is unresolved. Deletions cut 0 bases from V and 5 bases from J, with 13 bases between. Germline CDR1 is SGDLS and CDR2 is YYNGEE. The CDR3 runs to 15 residues. CDR3 amino acids: CASSVEPVWGDTQYF. The CDR3 DNA follows: TGTGCCAGCAGCGTAGAGCCAGTCTGGGGAGATACGCAGTATTTT.

V usage is TRBV7-2 and J usage is TRBJ1-4, with D unclear. The V gene lost 2 bases and the J gene lost 0 bases, with 4 bases spanning the gap. The germline gives CDR1 SGHTA, CDR2 FQGNSA. The CDR3 is made up of 14 amino acids. The CDR3 here is CASSLPATNEKLFF. The CDR3 region has the DNA TGTGCCAGCAGCTTACCAGCAACTAATGAAAAACTGTTTTTT.

The chain combines TRBV9 with TRBJ2-3, with a weak D call TRBD2 (5 bases). The V gene's germline CDR1 is SGDLS and CDR2 YYNGEE. With 1 base removed from V and 3 bases from J, the gap between germline ends came to 9 bases. The CDR3 runs 14 residues. The CDR3 coding sequence is TGTGCCAGCAGCGTATCGTGGACTACAGATACGCAGTATTTT. Amino acids: CASSVSWTTDTQYF.

The chain recombines TRBV4-3 with TRBJ1-4; no clear D gene. This CDR3 is 15 amino acids long. Per germline, CDR1 LGHNA and CDR2 YSLEER. Trimming removed 1 base at V and 3 bases at J, with 9 bases between. CDR3 DNA: TGCGCCAGCAGCCAAGGTCCTGCCTCTAATGAAAAACTGTTTTTT. Its translation is CASSQGPASNEKLFF.

This chain links TRBV30 with TRBJ1-1; a possible D gene is TRBD1 (6 bases). The V end lost 1 base, the J end lost 0 bases, and 9 bases lay between the germline ends. The CDR3 length is 14 residues. CDR1 and CDR2 from the germline V gene are GTSNPN and SVGIG (reference sequence). The CDR3, as DNA: TGTGCCTGGAGTGCGGACAGAATGAACACTGAAGCTTTCTTT. It specifies CAWSADRMNTEAFF.

The J gene is TRBJ2-3, the V gene TRBV5-6; D ambiguous. CDR1 SGHDT and CDR2 YYEEEE come from the germline V gene. Trimming cost V 0 bases and J 1 base, with 15 bases left between them. The CDR3 is made up of 17 amino acids. CDR3 sequence reads: CASSLEVALLGTDTQYF. CDR3 nucleotide sequence: TGTGCCAGCAGCTTGGAGGTCGCCCTATTGGGCACAGATACGCAGTATTTT.

The chain employs TRBV27 and TRBJ2-3; maybe TRBD2 (6 bases). Germline V gene lookup returns CDR1 MNHEY and CDR2 SMNVEV (reference sequence). Trimming stripped 3 bases from V and 2 bases from J, with 9 bases between. The CDR3 covers 14 residues. Written as DNA, the CDR3 is TGTGCCAGCAGTTTGTCGGACTACACAGATACGCAGTATTTT. Protein: CASSLSDYTDTQYF.

J is TRBJ1-4 and V is TRBV7-9; 8 nucleotides agree with TRBD1. CDR3 size: 12 residues. V gave up 8 bases and J gave up 8 bases; unmatched junction bases: 4. Germline V gene lookup returns CDR1 SEHNR and CDR2 FQNEAQ (reference sequence). The CDR3 nucleotides are TGTGCCAGCGACAGGGGCGCAGAAAAACTGTTTTTT. This gives the protein CASDRGAEKLFF.

The CDR3 DNA follows: TGTGCCAGCAGCCAAGACAGGGGGACTAATGAAAAACTGTTTTTT. It translates to CASSQDRGTNEKLFF. This rearrangement joins TRBV4-2 to TRBJ1-4; 7 bases are a match to TRBD1. The V gene end was trimmed by 0 bases and the J gene end by 2 bases; junction bases not matched to a gene: 0. Germline values: CDR1 LGHNA, CDR2 YNFKEQ. CDR3 size: 15 residues.

The gene calls are TRBV4-1 and TRBJ1-1, with TRBD1 as a possible D gene (5 bases). The CDR3 loop spans 14 amino acids. Germline CDR1 MGHRA, CDR2 YSYEKL. V lost 1 base and J lost 9, with 15 bases in between. In nucleotides, the CDR3 is TGCGCCAGCAGCCAAGTGATCGATCCGGACAAAGCTTTCTTT. The encoded protein is CASSQVIDPDKAFF.

This clone has ten or more counts. The CDR3 coding sequence is TGTGCCAGCAGCCAGGCTCACAGGGAAGGCTACACCTTC. The encoded protein is CASSQAHREGYTF. The chain employs TRBV3-1 (or the pseudogene TRBV3-2) and TRBJ1-2; D may be TRBD1 (6 bases). The V end lost 3 bases, the J end lost 8 bases, and 13 bases lay between the germline ends. Germline V gene sequence: CDR1 LGHDT, CDR2 YNNKEL (reference sequence). The CDR3 totals 13 residues.

Only one count was recorded for this clone. The chain employs TRBV6-5 and TRBJ2-3; maybe TRBD2 (5 bases). Looked up from germline, CDR1 is MNHEY and CDR2 is SVGAGI. V was trimmed by 6 bases and J by 1 base, leaving 8 bases between them. The length of the CDR3 is 13 residues. CDR3 amino acids: CASRTGGTDTQYF. CDR3 coding DNA: TGTGCCAGCAGAACCGGGGGCACAGATACGCAGTATTTT.

This clone occurred once. The rearrangement links TRBV6-6 to TRBJ2-3, with no clear D. Trimming stripped 2 bases from V and 2 bases from J, with 8 bases between. The CDR3 is 14 amino acids. CDR1 and CDR2 (germline): MNHNY, SVGAGI (reference sequence). CDR3 nucleotides: TGTGCCAGCAGTTACAGGAGAACCACAGATACGCAGTATTTT. Translation gives CASSYRRTTDTQYF.

The chain joins TRBV30 to TRBJ2-5; D is unclear. V lost 0 bases and J lost 4, with 6 bases in between. Germline V gives CDR1 GTSNPN, CDR2 SVGIG (reference sequence). The CDR3 contains 12 residues. CDR3 protein: CAWSVLLETQYF. The CDR3 coding sequence is TGTGCCTGGAGTGTACTTTTAGAGACCCAGTACTTC.

The chain is built from TRBV9 and TRBJ1-4; D perhaps matches TRBD1 (5 bases). CDR3 length: 12 amino acids. From germline, CDR1 is SGDLS and CDR2 YYNGEE. Trimming left V 0 bases short and J 8 bases short, with 5 bases between. The CDR3 loop is CASSVEGEKLFF. CDR3 nucleotide sequence: TGTGCCAGCAGCGTAGAGGGGGAAAAACTGTTTTTT.

The CDR3 loop is CASSDPGGSGANVLTF. The CDR3 nucleotides are TGTGCCAGCAGTGACCCCGGGGGATCTGGGGCCAACGTCCTGACTTTC. The gene calls are TRBV6-1 and TRBJ2-6, with TRBD2 as a possible D gene (6 bases). This CDR3 region has 16 residues. The germline V gene has CDR1 MNHNS and CDR2 SASEGT. V lost 3 bases and J lost 1, with 10 bases in between.